What follows is one TCR beta chain and its context. Its recognized antigen is unknown. Qualities for individual bases were not recorded, and no much larger clone is one base off. The sample originates from a study of T cell responses to AZD1222 COVID-19 vaccine (dated by TCRdb to about 2021). As for the study more broadly: AZD1222 recipients whose second dose came at about 4 weeks and those whose second dose came at about 12 weeks were combined into one group, since spike-specific TCR depth and breadth did not differ between the two schedules. Trial participants were enrolled into age subgroups of 18-55, 56-69 and 70-plus years, which contained 148, 28 and 57 TCR-sequenced participants, respectively. A total of just over 230 trial participants underwent TCR sequencing, of whom about 200 had received two doses of AZD1222 and 26 had received two doses of the MenACWY control vaccine.

Taken with the paper, the label for time point translates to: baseline before first vaccination. Vaccinee samples came from UK trials COV001 and COV002, including a single-blind randomized controlled phase 2/3 trial of AZD1222 (ChAdOx1 nCoV-19) in healthy adults. For TCRbeta chain sequencing, PBMC samples were collected from trial participants at day 0 and at day 28 after the second dose. The CDR3 starts with the cysteine, ends with the phenylalanine, and has 13 residues. CDR3 DNA only is kept here, 39 bases in frame from base 1. V and J lose 7 bases and 5 bases, and a span of 15 bases separates them. The germline V gene specifies MDHEN as CDR1 and SYDVKM as CDR2. What the authors observed across the whole study: In the small 56-69-year group, the increase in depth fell short of significance, most likely because of low power. Only a handful of AZD1222 recipients were SARS-CoV-2 seropositive at baseline, limiting conclusions about previously exposed vaccinees. Participants were mostly white British and included more females than males, and it was suggested by the authors that clonal diversity may have been underestimated. No day 14 peak-response samples were available, so repertoires were characterized only after the peak T cell response. The vaccine-associated CD4 TCRs covered the entire spike protein, and the dominant responses fell in regions 160-218 and 743-854. After two AZD1222 doses, spike-specific TCR breadth and depth were significantly higher than at day 0 and than in MenACWY recipients. Nearly half of unique spike-specific TCRs reportedly recognized epitopes outside regions mutated in the B.1.351 and B.1.1.7 variants.

The CDR3 regions of human TCRbeta chains were analyzed by immunosequencing. The authors' pipeline ran thus. TCRs in the repertoires were matched against a reference library of SARS-CoV-2-specific TCRs that had been generated with the MIRA antigen-specificity platform. Breadth was defined as the fraction of unique TCRs that were SARS-CoV-2-associated. Depth was defined as the fraction of total T cells that were SARS-CoV-2-associated. Using the MIRA data, each spike-specific TCR was mapped to the spike region that the TCR reacts to and placed in a CD4 or CD8 class. Log10-transformed breadth and depth values were compared by one-way ANOVA with Sidak's multiple comparisons tests. TCRdb retrieved this table from immuneACCESS and kept in-frame rearrangements only. Not all clones are present; in checked studies, unresolved V genes account for under half, and no reason is known for the remainder. The DNA was the basis for D and trimming; V, J and clone size are from that table. The table for this sample lists under 80,000 clones; less than 90% of them were counted only once. Around 20% of the sample goes to the ten largest clones.

Rearrangement joined TRBV28 to TRBJ2-7, with a weak D call of TRBD2 (6 bases match). The sequencing here drew on peripheral blood, taken on day 0 of AZD1222 vaccination. The origin of this receptor is an adult in good health. CDR3 sequence: CASTPGVGDEQYF. The DNA reads TGTGCCAGCACGCCGGGGGTGGGGGACGAGCAGTACTTC.